The 3 T cell receptor beta chains below all came from one sample that was sequenced in a study of OX40 agonist ivuxolimab in advanced cancers. TCRdb keeps only in-frame clones here, not all; method: immunoSEQ multiplex PCR. The data contain 75,000 to 95,000 clones, around 87% of them singletons. The sample in question was CD4+ or CD8+ T cells sorted from blood, obtained in a trial of the OX40 agonist ivuxolimab. Receptor source: an adult with an advanced solid tumor such as melanoma, head and neck, liver or kidney cancer.

This sequence joins TRBV30 and TRBJ2-1, with a tentative D call TRBD2 (6 bases). Germline values: CDR1 GTSNPN, CDR2 SVGIG (reference sequence). The CDR3 length is 11 residues. Trimming pared 4 bases from V and 9 bases from J, leaving 10 bases between. The CDR3 DNA sequence: TGTGCCTGGATTGGAGGGTTTGAGCAGTTCTTC. This translates into CAWIGGFEQFF.

This clone was seen a single time. CDR3 region: CSVEEQETQYF. CDR3 bases: TGCAGTGTGGAGGAACAAGAGACCCAGTACTTC. V usage is TRBV20-1 and J usage is TRBJ2-5; D might be TRBD2 (5 bases). CDR1 DFQATT and CDR2 SNEGSKA come from the germline V gene (reference sequence). Between the trimmed V and J ends, which lost 7 bases and 2 bases, there was a span of 8 bases. This CDR3 contains 11 residues.

This chain joins TRBV4-1 and TRBJ2-1, with TRBD2 as a possible D gene (6 bases). Trimming shortened V by 2 bases and J by 2 bases, and 16 bases separated the two germline ends. The CDR3 has 17 amino acids. CDR1 and CDR2 (germline): MGHRA, YSYEKL. The CDR3 reads CASSQLGRGNPYNEQFF. CDR3 coding DNA: TGCGCCAGCAGCCAATTAGGGCGGGGAAACCCCTACAATGAGCAGTTCTTC.